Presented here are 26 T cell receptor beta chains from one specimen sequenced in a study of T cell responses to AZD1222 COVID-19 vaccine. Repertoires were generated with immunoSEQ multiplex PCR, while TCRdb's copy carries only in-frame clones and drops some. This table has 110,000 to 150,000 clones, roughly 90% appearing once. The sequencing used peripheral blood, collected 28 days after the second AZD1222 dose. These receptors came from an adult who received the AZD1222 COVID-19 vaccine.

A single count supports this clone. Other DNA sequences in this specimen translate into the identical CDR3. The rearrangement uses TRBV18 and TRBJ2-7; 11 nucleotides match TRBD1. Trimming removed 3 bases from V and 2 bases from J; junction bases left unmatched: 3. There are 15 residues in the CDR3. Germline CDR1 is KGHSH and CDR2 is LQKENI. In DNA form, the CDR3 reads TGTGCCAGCTCACCGGGGACAGGGGGTACCTACGAGCAGTACTTC. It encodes CASSPGTGGTYEQYF.

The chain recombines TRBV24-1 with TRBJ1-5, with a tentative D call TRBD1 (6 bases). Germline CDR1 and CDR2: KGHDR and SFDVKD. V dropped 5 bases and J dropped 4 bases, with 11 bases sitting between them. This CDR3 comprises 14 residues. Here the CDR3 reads CATSGADRNQPQHF. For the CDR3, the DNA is TGTGCCACCAGTGGTGCGGACAGAAATCAGCCCCAGCATTTT.

The CDR3 is CASSPRRGTDTQYF. The CDR3, as DNA: TGTGCCAGCAGCCCCCGGAGGGGCACAGATACGCAGTATTTT. This chain connects TRBV7-6 to TRBJ2-3; D is possibly TRBD2 (6 bases). Germline V gene data show CDR1 as SGHVS and CDR2 as FNYEAQ. The CDR3 sequence is 14 residues long. V lost 5 bases and J lost 1, with 10 bases in between.

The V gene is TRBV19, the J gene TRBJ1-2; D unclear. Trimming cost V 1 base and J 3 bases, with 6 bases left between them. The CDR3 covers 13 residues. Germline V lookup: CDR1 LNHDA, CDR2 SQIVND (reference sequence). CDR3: CASSIGLDYGYTF. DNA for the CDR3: TGTGCCAGTAGTATAGGGTTGGACTATGGCTACACCTTC.

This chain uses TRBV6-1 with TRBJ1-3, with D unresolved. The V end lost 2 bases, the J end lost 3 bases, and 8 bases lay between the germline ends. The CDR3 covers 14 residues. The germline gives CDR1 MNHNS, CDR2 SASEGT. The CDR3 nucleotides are TGTGCCAGCAGTGAACGGTCGGTTGGAAACACCATATATTTT. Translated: CASSERSVGNTIYF.

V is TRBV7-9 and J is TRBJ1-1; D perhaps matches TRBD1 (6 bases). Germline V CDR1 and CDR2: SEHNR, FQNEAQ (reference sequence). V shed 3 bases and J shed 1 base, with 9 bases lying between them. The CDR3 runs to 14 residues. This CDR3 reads CASSLWGPNTEAFF. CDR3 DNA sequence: TGTGCCAGCAGCTTGTGGGGGCCGAACACTGAAGCTTTCTTT.

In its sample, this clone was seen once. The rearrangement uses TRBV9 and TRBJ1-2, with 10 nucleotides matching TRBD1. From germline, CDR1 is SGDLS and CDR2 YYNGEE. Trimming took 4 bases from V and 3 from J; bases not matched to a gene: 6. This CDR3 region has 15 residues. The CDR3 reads CASSLGTGVDYGYTF. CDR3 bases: TGTGCCAGCAGCTTAGGGACAGGGGTAGACTATGGCTACACCTTC.

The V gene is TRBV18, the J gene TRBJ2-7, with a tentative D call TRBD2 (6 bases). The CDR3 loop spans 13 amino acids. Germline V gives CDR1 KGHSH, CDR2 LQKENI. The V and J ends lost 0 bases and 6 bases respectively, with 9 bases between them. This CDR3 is CASSPPLGGEQYF. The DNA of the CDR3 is TGTGCCAGCTCACCACCACTGGGGGGCGAGCAGTACTTC. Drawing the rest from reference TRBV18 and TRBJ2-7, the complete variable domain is NAGVMQNPRHLVRRRGQEARLRCSPMKGHSHVYWYRQLPEEGLKFMVYLQKENIIDESGMPKERFSAEFPKEGPSILRIQQVVRGDSAAYFCASSPPLGGEQYFGPGTRLTVT.

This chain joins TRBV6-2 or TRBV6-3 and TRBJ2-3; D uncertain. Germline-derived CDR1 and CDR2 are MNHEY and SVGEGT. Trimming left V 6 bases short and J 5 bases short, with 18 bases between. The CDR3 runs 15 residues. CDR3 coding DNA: TGTGCCAGCAGCGATGGGCTCCTTGTAGTAGATACGCAGTATTTT. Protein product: CASSDGLLVVDTQYF.

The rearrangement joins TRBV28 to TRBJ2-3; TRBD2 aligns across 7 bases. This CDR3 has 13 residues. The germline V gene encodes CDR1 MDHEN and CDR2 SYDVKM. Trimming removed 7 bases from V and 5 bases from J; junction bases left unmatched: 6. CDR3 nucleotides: TGTGCCAGCACTCAGGGAGGGCTAGATACGCAGTATTTT. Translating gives CASTQGGLDTQYF.

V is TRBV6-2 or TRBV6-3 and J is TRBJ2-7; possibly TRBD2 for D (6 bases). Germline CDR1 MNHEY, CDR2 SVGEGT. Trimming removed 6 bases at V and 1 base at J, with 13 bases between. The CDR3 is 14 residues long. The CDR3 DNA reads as TGTGCCAGCAGCCACGGGGGAGAGTCCTACGAGCAGTACTTC. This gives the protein CASSHGGESYEQYF.

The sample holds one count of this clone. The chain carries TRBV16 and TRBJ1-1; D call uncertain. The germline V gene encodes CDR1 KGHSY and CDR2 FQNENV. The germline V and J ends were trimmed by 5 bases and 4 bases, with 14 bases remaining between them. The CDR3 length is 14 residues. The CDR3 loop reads CASSARPGGTEAFF. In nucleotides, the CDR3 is TGTGCCAGCAGCGCCCGTCCGGGCGGCACTGAAGCTTTCTTT.

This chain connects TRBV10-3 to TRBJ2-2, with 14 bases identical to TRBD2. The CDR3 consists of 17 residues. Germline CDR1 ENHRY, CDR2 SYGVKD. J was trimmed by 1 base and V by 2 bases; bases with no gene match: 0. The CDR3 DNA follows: TGTGCCATCAGTGAGGGACTAGCGGGAGGGAACACCGGGGAGCTGTTTTTT. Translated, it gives CAISEGLAGGNTGELFF.

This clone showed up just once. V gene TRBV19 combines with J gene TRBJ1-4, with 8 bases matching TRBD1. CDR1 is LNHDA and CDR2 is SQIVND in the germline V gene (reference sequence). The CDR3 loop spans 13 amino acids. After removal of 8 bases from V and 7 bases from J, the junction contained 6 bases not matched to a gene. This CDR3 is CASSGTGGEKLFF. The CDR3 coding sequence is TGTGCCAGTTCCGGGACAGGCGGTGAAAAACTGTTTTTT.

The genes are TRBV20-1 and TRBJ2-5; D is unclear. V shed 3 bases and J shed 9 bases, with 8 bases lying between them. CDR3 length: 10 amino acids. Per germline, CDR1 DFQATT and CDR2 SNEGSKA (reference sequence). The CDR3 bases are TGCAGTGCTAGCTGGCGACCCCAGTACTTC. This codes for CSASWRPQYF.

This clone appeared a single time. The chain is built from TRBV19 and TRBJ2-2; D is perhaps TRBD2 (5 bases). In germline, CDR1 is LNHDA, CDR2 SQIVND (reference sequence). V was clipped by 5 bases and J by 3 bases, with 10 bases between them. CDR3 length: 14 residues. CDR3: CASSHGLDTGELFF. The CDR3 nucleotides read TGTGCCAGTAGTCACGGACTCGACACCGGGGAGCTGTTTTTT.

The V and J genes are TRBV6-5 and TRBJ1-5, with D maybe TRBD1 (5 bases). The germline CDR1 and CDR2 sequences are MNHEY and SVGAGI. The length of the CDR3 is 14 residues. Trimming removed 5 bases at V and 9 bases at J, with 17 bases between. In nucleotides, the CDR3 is TGTGCCAGCAGTCGGGACGGACCCTTAGGGCCCCAGCATTTT. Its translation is CASSRDGPLGPQHF.

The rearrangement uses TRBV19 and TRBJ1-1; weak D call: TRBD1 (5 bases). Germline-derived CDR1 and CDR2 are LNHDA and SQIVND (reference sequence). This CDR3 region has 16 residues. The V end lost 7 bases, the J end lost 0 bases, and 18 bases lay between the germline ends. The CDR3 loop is CASTGPTTAMNTEAFF. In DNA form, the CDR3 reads TGTGCCAGTACAGGGCCCACGACAGCCATGAACACTGAAGCTTTCTTT. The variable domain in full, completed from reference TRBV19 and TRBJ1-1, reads DGGITQSPKYLFRKEGQNVTLSCEQNLNHDAMYWYRQDPGQGLRLIYYSQIVNDFQKGDIAEGYSVSREKKESFPLTVTSAQKNPTAFYLCASTGPTTAMNTEAFFGQGTRLTVV.

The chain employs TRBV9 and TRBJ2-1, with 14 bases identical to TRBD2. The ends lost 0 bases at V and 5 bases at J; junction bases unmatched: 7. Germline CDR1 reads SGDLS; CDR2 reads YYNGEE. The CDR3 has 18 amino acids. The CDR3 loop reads CASSVVLGTSGRNNEQFF. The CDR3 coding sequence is TGTGCCAGCAGCGTAGTACTGGGGACTAGCGGGAGAAACAATGAGCAGTTCTTC. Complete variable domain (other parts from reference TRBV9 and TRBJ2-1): DSGVTQTPKHLITATGQRVTLRCSPRSGDLSVYWYQQSLDQGLQFLIQYYNGEERAKGNILERFSAQQFPDLHSELNLSSLELGDSALYFCASSVVLGTSGRNNEQFFGPGTRLTVL.

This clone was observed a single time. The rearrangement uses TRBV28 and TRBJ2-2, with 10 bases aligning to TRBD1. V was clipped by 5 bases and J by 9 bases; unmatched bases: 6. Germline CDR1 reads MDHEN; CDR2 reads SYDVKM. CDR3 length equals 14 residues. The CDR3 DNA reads TGTGCCAGCAGTGAGACAGGGGGCAAAAGGGAGCTGTTTTTT. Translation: CASSETGGKRELFF.

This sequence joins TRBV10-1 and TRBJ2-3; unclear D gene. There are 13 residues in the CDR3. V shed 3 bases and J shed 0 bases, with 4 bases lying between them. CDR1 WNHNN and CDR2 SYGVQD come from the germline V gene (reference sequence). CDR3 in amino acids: CASSDSSTDTQYF. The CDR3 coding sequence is TGCGCCAGCAGTGACAGTAGCACAGATACGCAGTATTTT.

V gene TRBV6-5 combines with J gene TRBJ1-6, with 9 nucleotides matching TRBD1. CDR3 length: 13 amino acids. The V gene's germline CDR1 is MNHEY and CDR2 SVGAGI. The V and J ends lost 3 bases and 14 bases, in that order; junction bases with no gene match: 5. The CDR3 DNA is TGTGCCAGCAGTTATCTCCGGACAGGGGCCCTCCACTTT. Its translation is CASSYLRTGALHF.

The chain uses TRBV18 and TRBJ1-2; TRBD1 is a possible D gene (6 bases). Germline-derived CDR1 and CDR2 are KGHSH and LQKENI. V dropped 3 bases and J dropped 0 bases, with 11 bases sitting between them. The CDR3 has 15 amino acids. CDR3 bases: TGTGCCAGCTCACCCACAGGGCAGACTAACTATGGCTACACCTTC. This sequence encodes CASSPTGQTNYGYTF.

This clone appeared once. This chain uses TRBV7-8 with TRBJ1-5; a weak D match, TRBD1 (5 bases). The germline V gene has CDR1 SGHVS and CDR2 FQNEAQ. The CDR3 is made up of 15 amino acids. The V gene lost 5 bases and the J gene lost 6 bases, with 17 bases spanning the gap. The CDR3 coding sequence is TGTGCCAGCAGCCCCAAGTATGAGGACACTCAGCCCCAGCATTTT. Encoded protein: CASSPKYEDTQPQHF. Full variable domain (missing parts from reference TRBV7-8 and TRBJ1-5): GAGVSQSPRYKVAKRGQDVALRCDPISGHVSLFWYQQALGQGPEFLTYFQNEAQLDKSGLPSDRFFAERPEGSVSTLKIQRTQQEDSAVYLCASSPKYEDTQPQHFGDGTRLSIL.

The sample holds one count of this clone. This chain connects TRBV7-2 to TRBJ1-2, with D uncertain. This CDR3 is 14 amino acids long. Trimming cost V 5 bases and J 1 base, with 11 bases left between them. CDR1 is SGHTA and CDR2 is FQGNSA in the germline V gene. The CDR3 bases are TGTGCCAGCAGCCAAAGGACGGATAACTATGGCTACACCTTC. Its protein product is CASSQRTDNYGYTF.

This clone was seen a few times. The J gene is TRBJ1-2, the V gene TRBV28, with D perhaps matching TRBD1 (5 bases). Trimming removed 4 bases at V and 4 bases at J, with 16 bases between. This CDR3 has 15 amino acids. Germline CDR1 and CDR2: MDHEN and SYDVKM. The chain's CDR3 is CASSSVDKGSYGYTF. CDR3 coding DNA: TGTGCCAGCAGTTCCGTGGACAAGGGGAGCTATGGCTACACCTTC.